This T cell receptor (beta chain) was obtained from a study of regulatory T cells in long-lasting Graves disease. Study-wide background: By definition, persistent Graves' disease involved antithyroid drugs for over 5 years alongside positive TSH receptor antibodies.

Broader study findings: TCR diversity was lower in persistent than newly diagnosed Graves' disease.

A note on this clonotype: As yet, its antigen is unknown.

V was clipped by 1 base and J by 9 bases, with 13 bases between them. The germline CDR1 and CDR2 sequences are MDHEN and SYDVKM. This CDR3 is 14 amino acids long. Time point in this sample: persistent/refractory GD, antithyroid drugs over 5 years with positive TRAb. There was RNA extracted from PBMCs, and the TCR library was made from it. Tubes containing EDTA received 7 to 10 milliliters of drawn peripheral blood. Researchers made TCR beta libraries by using iRepertoire HTBI primers and running Arm-PCR on CDR3 regions. Original handling: Across all samples, roughly 60 TRBV segments and 15 or so TRBJ segments were identified. MiXCR was run by TCRdb on the multiplex PCR reads, yielding one entry per CDR3 protein. The V and J calls reflect TCRdb's pipeline rather than the authors' work. Here the sample spans about 470,000 distinct CDR3 sequences, about 20% being singletons.

The V call is TRBV28, the J call TRBJ2-1, with D perhaps matching TRBD2 (7 bases). The receptor was derived from a female donor with Graves disease. Sequenced material: peripheral blood mononuclear cells (PBMCs), taken when the disease was refractory, from a patient treated with antithyroid drugs. CDR3 coding DNA: TGTGCCAGCAGTTTATACCGGGGAGGGGGTGAGCAGTTCTTC. Translating it yields CASSLYRGGGEQFF.